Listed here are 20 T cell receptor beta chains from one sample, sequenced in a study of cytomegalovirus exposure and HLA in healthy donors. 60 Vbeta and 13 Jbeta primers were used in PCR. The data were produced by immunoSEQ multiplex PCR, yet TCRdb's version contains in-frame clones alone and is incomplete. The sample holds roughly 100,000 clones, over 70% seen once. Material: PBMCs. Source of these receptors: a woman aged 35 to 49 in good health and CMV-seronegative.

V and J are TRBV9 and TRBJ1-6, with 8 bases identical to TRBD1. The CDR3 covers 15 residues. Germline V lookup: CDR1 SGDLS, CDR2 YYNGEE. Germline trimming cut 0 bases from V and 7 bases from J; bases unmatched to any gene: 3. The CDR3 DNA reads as TGTGCCAGCAGCGTAGAAGACAGGGGCAATTCACCCCTCCACTTT. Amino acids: CASSVEDRGNSPLHF.

DNA for the CDR3: TGCAGCGTGGGACAAGTCTACGAGCAGTACTTC. It encodes CSVGQVYEQYF. This chain uses TRBV29-1 with TRBJ2-7; perhaps TRBD1 as D (6 bases). The length of the CDR3 is 11 residues. Trimming took 6 bases from V and 3 from J, leaving 9 bases between them. Germline CDR1 is SQVTM and CDR2 is ANQGSEA.

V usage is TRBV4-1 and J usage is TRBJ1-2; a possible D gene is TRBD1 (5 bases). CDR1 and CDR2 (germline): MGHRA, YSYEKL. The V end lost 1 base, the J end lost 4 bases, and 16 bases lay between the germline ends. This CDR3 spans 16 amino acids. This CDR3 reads CASSQAKTASLYGYTF. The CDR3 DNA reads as TGCGCCAGCAGCCAAGCTAAGACAGCCAGCCTCTATGGCTACACCTTC.

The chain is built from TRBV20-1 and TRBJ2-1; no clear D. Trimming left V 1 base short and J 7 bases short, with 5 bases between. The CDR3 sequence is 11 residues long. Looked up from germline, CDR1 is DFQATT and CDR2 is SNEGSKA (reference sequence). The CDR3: CSARGVNEQFF. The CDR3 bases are TGCAGTGCTAGAGGCGTAAATGAGCAGTTCTTC.

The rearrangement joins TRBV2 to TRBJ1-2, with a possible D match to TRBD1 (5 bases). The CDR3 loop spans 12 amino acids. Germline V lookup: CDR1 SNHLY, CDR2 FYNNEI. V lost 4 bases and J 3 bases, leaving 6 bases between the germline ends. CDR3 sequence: CASSVTDYGYTF. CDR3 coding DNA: TGTGCCAGCAGTGTGACAGACTATGGCTACACCTTC.

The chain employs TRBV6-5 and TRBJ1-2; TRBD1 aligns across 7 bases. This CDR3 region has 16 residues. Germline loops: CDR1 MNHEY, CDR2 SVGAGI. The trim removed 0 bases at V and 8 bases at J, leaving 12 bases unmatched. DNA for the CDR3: TGTGCCAGCAGTTACTCATACTACGACAGGGCGGGGGGCTACACCTTC. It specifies CASSYSYYDRAGGYTF.

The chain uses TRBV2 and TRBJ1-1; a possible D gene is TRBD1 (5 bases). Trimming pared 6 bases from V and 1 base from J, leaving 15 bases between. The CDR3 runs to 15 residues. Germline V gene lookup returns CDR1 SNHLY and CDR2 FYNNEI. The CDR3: CASRPWGTENTEAFF. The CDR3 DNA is TGTGCCAGCAGACCTTGGGGCACAGAGAACACTGAAGCTTTCTTT.

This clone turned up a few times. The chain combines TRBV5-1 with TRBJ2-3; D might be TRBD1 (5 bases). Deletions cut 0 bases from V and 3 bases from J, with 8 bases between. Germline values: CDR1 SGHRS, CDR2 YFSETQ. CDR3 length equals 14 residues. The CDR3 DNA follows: TGCGCCAGCAGCTTGGGCAGGGTAACAGATACGCAGTATTTT. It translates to CASSLGRVTDTQYF.

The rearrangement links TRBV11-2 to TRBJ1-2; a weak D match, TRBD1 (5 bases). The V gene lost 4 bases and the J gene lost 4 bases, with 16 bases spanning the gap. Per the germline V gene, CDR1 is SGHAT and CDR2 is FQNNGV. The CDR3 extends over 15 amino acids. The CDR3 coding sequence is TGTGCCAGCAGCTCTACTGGCGGGGCTAGCTATGGCTACACCTTC. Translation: CASSSTGGASYGYTF.

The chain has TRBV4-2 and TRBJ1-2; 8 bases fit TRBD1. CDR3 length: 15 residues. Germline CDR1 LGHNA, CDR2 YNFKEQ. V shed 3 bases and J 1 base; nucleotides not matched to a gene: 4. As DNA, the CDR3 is TGTGCCAGCAGCCAGAGGACAGGGAGTAACTATGGCTACACCTTC. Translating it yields CASSQRTGSNYGYTF.

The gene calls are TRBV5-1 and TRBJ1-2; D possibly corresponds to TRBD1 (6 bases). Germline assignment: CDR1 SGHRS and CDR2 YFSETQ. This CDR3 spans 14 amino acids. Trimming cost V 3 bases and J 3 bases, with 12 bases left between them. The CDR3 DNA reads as TGCGCCAGCAGCTCCCAAGGGGGAGACTATGGCTACACCTTC. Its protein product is CASSSQGGDYGYTF.

CDR3 nucleotides: TGTGCCAGCAGCTTACCCGGGACAGGCCGGAATCAGCCCCAGCATTTT. Translating gives CASSLPGTGRNQPQHF. The chain links TRBV7-2 to TRBJ1-5, with 8 bases fitting TRBD1. Germline V lookup: CDR1 SGHTA, CDR2 FQGNSA. The CDR3 runs 16 residues. Germline trimming cut 2 bases from V and 4 bases from J; bases unmatched to any gene: 7. Full variable domain (outside the CDR3, taken from reference TRBV7-2 and TRBJ1-5): GAGVSQSPSNKVTEKGKDVELRCDPISGHTALYWYRQSLGQGLEFLIYFQGNSAPDKSGLPSDRFSAERTGGSVSTLTIQRTQQEDSAVYLCASSLPGTGRNQPQHFGDGTRLSIL.

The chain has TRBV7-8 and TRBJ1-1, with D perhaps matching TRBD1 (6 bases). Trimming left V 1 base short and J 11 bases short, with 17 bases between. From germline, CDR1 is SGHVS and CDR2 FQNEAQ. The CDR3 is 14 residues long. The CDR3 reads CASSLGTEVLGAFF. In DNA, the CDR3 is TGTGCCAGCAGCTTAGGGACAGAGGTACTCGGCGCTTTCTTT.

CDR3 coding DNA: TGTGCCAGCAGCTTAGGGAGGGGGCCGGTTGAAGCTTTCTTT. Protein product: CASSLGRGPVEAFF. This sequence joins TRBV7-6 and TRBJ1-1; 7 bases match TRBD1. Per germline, CDR1 SGHVS and CDR2 FNYEAQ. J lost 7 bases, V lost 1 base, and 6 bases had no gene match. The CDR3 has 14 amino acids.

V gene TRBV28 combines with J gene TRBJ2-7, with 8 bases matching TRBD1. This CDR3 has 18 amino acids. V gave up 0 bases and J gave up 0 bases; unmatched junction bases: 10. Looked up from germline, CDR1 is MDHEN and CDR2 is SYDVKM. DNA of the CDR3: TGTGCCAGCAGTTTATGGGGTCGTTGGGGACAGGCCTCCTACGAGCAGTACTTC. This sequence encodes CASSLWGRWGQASYEQYF.

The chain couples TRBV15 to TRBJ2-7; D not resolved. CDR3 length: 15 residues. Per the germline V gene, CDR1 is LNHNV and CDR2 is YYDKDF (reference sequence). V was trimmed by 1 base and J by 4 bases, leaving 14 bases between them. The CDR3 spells CATSRGGIATYEQYF. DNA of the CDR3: TGTGCCACCAGCAGAGGTGGCATAGCCACATACGAGCAGTACTTC.

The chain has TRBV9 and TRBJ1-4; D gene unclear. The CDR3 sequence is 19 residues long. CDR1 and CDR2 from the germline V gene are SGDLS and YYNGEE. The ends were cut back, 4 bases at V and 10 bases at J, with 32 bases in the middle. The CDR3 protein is CASSPNEFAPLPFPGKLFF. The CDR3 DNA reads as TGTGCCAGCAGCCCAAACGAGTTCGCGCCCTTACCTTTCCCAGGAAAACTGTTTTTT.

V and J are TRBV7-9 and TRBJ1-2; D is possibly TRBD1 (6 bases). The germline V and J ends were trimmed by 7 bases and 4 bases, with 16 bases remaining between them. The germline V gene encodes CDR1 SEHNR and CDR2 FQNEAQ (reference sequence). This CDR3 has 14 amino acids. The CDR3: CASIRLGGAYGYTF. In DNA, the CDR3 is TGTGCCAGCATTCGTCTCGGGGGGGCCTATGGCTACACCTTC.

The CDR3 DNA reads TGTGCCAGTAGTATAGGCGACAGGGTACCCTCAGCTTTCTTT. It is translated as CASSIGDRVPSAFF. V usage is TRBV19 and J usage is TRBJ1-1, with 7 bases identical to TRBD1. After removal of 1 base from V and 10 bases from J, the junction contained 9 bases not matched to a gene. The CDR3 runs 14 residues. Germline V gene lookup returns CDR1 LNHDA and CDR2 SQIVND (reference sequence). The variable domain in full, with the rest retrieved from reference TRBV19 and TRBJ1-1, is DGGITQSPKYLFRKEGQNVTLSCEQNLNHDAMYWYRQDPGQGLRLIYYSQIVNDFQKGDIAEGYSVSREKKESFPLTVTSAQKNPTAFYLCASSIGDRVPSAFFGQGTRLTVV.

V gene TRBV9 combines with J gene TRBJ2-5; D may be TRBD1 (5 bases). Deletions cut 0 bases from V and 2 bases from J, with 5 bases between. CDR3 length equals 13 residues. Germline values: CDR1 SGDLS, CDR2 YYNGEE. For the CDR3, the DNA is TGTGCCAGCAGCGTAGAGGGGCAAGAGACCCAGTACTTC. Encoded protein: CASSVEGQETQYF.